Given below is one T cell receptor (beta chain) in context. This sample was included in a study of blood T cell repertoires in COVID-19. Study summary: Samples came from the United States, Italy and Spain, spanning acute and convalescent COVID-19. Nucleic acid was either cDNA or gDNA, and it came from T cells, B-cell-depleted T cells, or PBMCs.

The CDR3 runs 15 residues. V was trimmed by 1 base and J by 6 bases, leaving 13 bases between them. Per the germline V gene, CDR1 is MDHEN and CDR2 is SYDVKM. Sequencing was performed with immunoSEQ multiplex PCR; in TCRdb, only in-frame clones are kept and a portion is missing. The profile covers about 75,000 clones, with roughly 90% appearing a single time and roughly 2.5% taken by the ten largest. Sequenced input: peripheral blood. V and J are TRBV28 and TRBJ1-5; D gene unclear. This clonotype was sampled from a human donor in a cohort sampled during active COVID-19. In nucleotides, the CDR3 is TGTGCCAGCAGTTTATCGGGGAAAGGAGGTCAGCCCCAGCATTTT. Translating gives CASSLSGKGGQPQHF.